A selection of T cell receptor beta chains follows, all from one sample in a study of identifying expanded T cells in peripheral blood. The protocol was immunoSEQ multiplex PCR, while the TCRdb copy is restricted to in-frame clones and leaves out a portion. The sample contains about 97,000 clones, about 91% of which appear only once. The sample was blood. The receptors were sampled from a person between 18 and 75 years old in good health. Both conserved end residues are part of each CDR3. A D gene is named only where the DNA matches it firmly. Clone size appears in some rows only: once, few, many, or a class for an expanded clone.

j_gene | d_gene | abundance | v_gene | CDR3aa | CDR3nt
TRBJ2-7 | NA | NA | TRBV7-2 | CASSLDYEQYF | TGTGCCAGCAGCTTAGACTACGAGCAGTACTTC
TRBJ2-2 | NA | NA | TRBV11-2 | CASISGWGTGELFF | TGTGCCAGCATTTCAGGGTGGGGGACCGGGGAGCTGTTTTTT
TRBJ1-4 | NA | NA | TRBV23-1 | CASSQSLGGAGLFF | TGCGCCAGCAGTCAATCGTTGGGGGGTGCGGGACTGTTTTTT
TRBJ1-5 | NA | NA | TRBV5-1 | CASSLDGESNQPQHF | TGCGCCAGCAGCTTGGACGGGGAAAGCAATCAGCCCCAGCATTTT
TRBJ2-7 | NA | NA | TRBV14 | CASSQRPTDSYEQYF | TGTGCCAGCAGCCAACGGCCAACTGATTCCTACGAGCAGTACTTC
TRBJ2-5 | TRBD1 | NA | TRBV11-3 | CASSPGQGAETQYF | TGTGCCAGCAGCCCGGGACAGGGGGCGGAGACCCAGTACTTC
TRBJ1-1 | NA | NA | TRBV6-5 | CASSSPRDNTEAFF | TGTGCCAGCAGTTCCCCGCGAGATAACACTGAAGCTTTCTTT
TRBJ1-1 | NA | once | TRBV5-1 | CASSLDSAPNTEAFF | TGCGCCAGCAGCTTGGACAGCGCCCCGAACACTGAAGCTTTCTTT
TRBJ2-5 | TRBD2 | NA | TRBV5-4 | CASSNPYSGDETQYF | TGTGCCAGCAGCAATCCCTATAGCGGGGATGAGACCCAGTACTTC
TRBJ2-7 | NA | NA | TRBV18 | CASSPEGYEQYF | TGTGCCAGCTCACCTGAGGGCTACGAGCAGTACTTC
TRBJ2-1 | NA | NA | TRBV29-1 | CSIRSRDYNEQFF | TGCAGCATCCGGAGTAGAGACTACAATGAGCAGTTCTTC
TRBJ2-1 | NA | NA | TRBV7-3 | CASSLEHNEQFF | TGTGCCAGCAGCTTAGAGCACAATGAGCAGTTCTTC
TRBJ1-3 | NA | NA | TRBV27 | CASSLRGRSSGNTIYF | TGTGCCAGCAGTTTACGGGGACGGAGCTCTGGAAACACCATATATTTT
TRBJ1-1 | TRBD1 | NA | TRBV19 | CASSNIDRVTEAFF | TGTGCCAGTAGTAATATCGACAGGGTCACTGAAGCTTTCTTT
TRBJ1-2 | NA | few | TRBV4-2 | CASSQESMAYGYTF | TGTGCCAGCAGCCAAGAAAGTATGGCTTATGGCTACACCTTC
TRBJ2-5 | TRBD2 | NA | TRBV10-3 | CATSGGARETQYF | TGTGCCACCAGCGGGGGGGCCAGGGAGACCCAGTACTTC
TRBJ2-7 | TRBD2 | once | TRBV7-8 | CASSLKLGGSYEQYF | TGTGCCAGCAGCTTAAAGTTGGGAGGGTCCTACGAGCAGTACTTC
TRBJ2-3 | TRBD1 | NA | TRBV6-6 | CASSEDRGVDTQYF | TGTGCCAGCAGTGAGGACAGGGGTGTAGATACGCAGTATTTT
TRBJ2-7 | NA | NA | TRBV28 | CASSSRAGEQYF | TGTGCCAGCAGTTCTCGGGCGGGCGAGCAGTACTTC
TRBJ2-3 | TRBD1 | NA | TRBV27 | CASSQGQDTDTQYF | TGTGCCAGCAGCCAAGGACAGGACACAGATACGCAGTATTTT
TRBJ2-7 | TRBD2 | NA | TRBV5-6 | CASSLLLGTSGRYEQYF | TGTGCCAGCAGCTTATTACTTGGGACTAGCGGGAGATACGAGCAGTACTTC
TRBJ2-5 | NA | NA | TRBV7-2 | CASSPIGETQYF | TGTGCCAGCAGCCCGATCGGAGAGACCCAGTACTTC
TRBJ1-1 | NA | NA | TRBV21-1 | CASSKLTGNTEAFF | TGTGCCAGCAGCAAACTTACAGGAAACACTGAAGCTTTCTTT
TRBJ2-2 | NA | NA | TRBV7-2 | CASSSRRAGELFF | TGTGCCAGCAGCTCCCGACGGGCCGGGGAGCTGTTTTTT
TRBJ2-3 | NA | NA | TRBV27 | CASNYGDTQYF | TGTGCCAGCAACTATGGAGATACGCAGTATTTT
TRBJ1-4 | TRBD1 | NA | TRBV4-3 | CASSRTGVGEKLFF | TGCGCCAGCAGCCGGACAGGGGTGGGTGAAAAACTGTTTTTT
TRBJ2-1 | TRBD2 | NA | TRBV27 | CASSPILAGGFNEQFF | TGTGCCAGCAGTCCCATCCTAGCGGGAGGATTCAATGAGCAGTTCTTC
TRBJ2-7 | TRBD2 | few | TRBV5-4 | CASSLGGRVSYEQYF | TGTGCCAGCAGCTTAGGCGGGAGGGTCTCCTACGAGCAGTACTTC
TRBJ1-4 | NA | NA | TRBV9 | CASTQTEATNEKLFF | TGTGCCAGCACCCAAACAGAGGCGACTAATGAAAAACTGTTTTTT
TRBJ2-4 | NA | once | TRBV18 | CASSPEIAKNIQYF | TGTGCCAGCTCACCAGAGATAGCCAAAAACATTCAGTACTTC
TRBJ1-5 | TRBD1 | NA | TRBV19 | CASSSPMTLGQGNQPQHF | TGTGCCAGTAGTTCCCCCATGACTCTAGGACAGGGCAATCAGCCCCAGCATTTT
TRBJ2-1 | TRBD2 | NA | TRBV18 | CASSPNLAGDDEQFF | TGTGCCAGCTCACCAAATTTAGCGGGAGATGATGAGCAGTTCTTC
TRBJ2-1 | TRBD1 | NA | TRBV2 | CASSADRGGYNEQFF | TGTGCCAGCAGTGCGGACAGGGGGGGATACAATGAGCAGTTCTTC
TRBJ1-1 | NA | NA | TRBV7-2 | CASSQSMSGRLNTNTEAFF | TGTGCCAGCAGCCAGTCTATGAGTGGCCGACTGAACACAAACACTGAAGCTTTCTTT
TRBJ2-7 | NA | NA | TRBV29-1 | CSVVLDYEQYF | TGCAGCGTTGTTTTGGACTACGAGCAGTACTTC
TRBJ1-5 | NA | NA | TRBV5-6 | CASSLDQSNQPQHF | TGTGCCAGCAGCTTGGATCAGAGTAATCAGCCCCAGCATTTT
TRBJ2-3 | NA | many | TRBV7-3 | CASSSNPAGSSTDTQYF | TGTGCCAGCAGCTCCAATCCGGCGGGGTCTAGCACAGATACGCAGTATTTT
TRBJ2-7 | TRBD2 | NA | TRBV7-8 | CASSLESAGGYSYEQYF | TGTGCCAGCAGCTTAGAATCCGCGGGGGGTTACTCCTACGAGCAGTACTTC